A single sample is the source of the 23 T cell receptor beta chains below, sequenced in a study of blood T cell repertoires in COVID-19. Generated by immunoSEQ multiplex PCR, the TCRdb table keeps only in-frame clones and is missing some. The data hold 270,000 or so clones, with approximately 91% observed a single time. Sequencing was done on a sample of peripheral blood. These receptors all come from a woman aged 40 to 50 who had recovered from COVID-19.

This rearrangement joins TRBV7-2 to TRBJ1-1, with 7 positions matching TRBD1. The germline CDR1 and CDR2 sequences are SGHTA and FQGNSA. Losses at the gene ends were 4 bases for V and 7 bases for J; bases not matched to a gene: 6. The CDR3 is made up of 13 amino acids. The CDR3 bases are TGTGCCAGCAGCTCTTGGACAGGCGGTGAAGCTTTCTTT. Translated: CASSSWTGGEAFF.

The chain carries TRBV24-1 and TRBJ2-7; 7 nucleotides line up with TRBD1. CDR3 size: 12 residues. Trimming took 8 bases from V and 5 from J; bases not matched to a gene: 5. CDR1 is KGHDR and CDR2 is SFDVKD in the germline V gene. CDR3 loop: CATKDRWNEQYF. The CDR3 nucleotides are TGTGCCACCAAGGACAGGTGGAACGAGCAGTACTTC.

This chain links TRBV4-2 with TRBJ2-7, with 11 bases lining up with TRBD2. The germline CDR1 and CDR2 sequences are LGHNA and YNFKEQ. This CDR3 region has 16 residues. V shed 3 bases, J shed 4 bases, and the junction held 8 bases outside the gene matches. The CDR3 nucleotides read TGTGCCAGCAGCCAGGAGGCCGGGACTAGCGGATACGAGCAGTACTTC. It specifies CASSQEAGTSGYEQYF.

The rearrangement links TRBV28 to TRBJ1-1, with D tentatively TRBD1 (6 bases). Germline V gives CDR1 MDHEN, CDR2 SYDVKM. The CDR3 spans 17 residues. V was trimmed by 9 bases and J by 6 bases, leaving 29 bases between them. CDR3 bases: TGTGCCAGTGTTGCGGCCCATCTAAAACCACAGGGAGCTGAAGCTTTCTTT. Encoded protein: CASVAAHLKPQGAEAFF.

The chain uses TRBV27 and TRBJ1-4, with D possibly matching TRBD1 (5 bases). CDR1 and CDR2 (germline): MNHEY, SMNVEV (reference sequence). The length of the CDR3 is 13 residues. V gave up 5 bases and J gave up 7 bases, with 11 bases separating them. DNA of the CDR3: TGTGCCAGCAGTCTCAGGGTGTCTGAAAAACTGTTTTTT. Translated, it gives CASSLRVSEKLFF.

This clone showed up many times. The V gene is TRBV30, the J gene TRBJ1-1, with a tentative D call TRBD1 (5 bases). This CDR3 is built from 12 residues. In germline, CDR1 is GTSNPN, CDR2 SVGIG (reference sequence). V was pared by 5 bases and J by 7 bases, with 14 bases between. CDR3 nucleotides: TGTGCCTGGCGCTACGACAGCCTTGAAGCTTTCTTT. Protein sequence: CAWRYDSLEAFF.

This sequence joins TRBV7-2 and TRBJ1-3; D call uncertain. CDR1 is SGHTA, CDR2 FQGNSA, per germline. V was pared by 2 bases and J by 0 bases, with 11 bases between. The CDR3 sequence is 16 residues long. The CDR3 sequence: CASSLSGPDSGNTIYF. In DNA, the CDR3 is TGTGCCAGCAGCTTAAGTGGCCCCGACTCTGGAAACACCATATATTTT.

V is TRBV28 and J is TRBJ2-5; 13 nucleotides line up with TRBD2. The junction had 21 bases not matched to a gene; V was cut back by 6 bases and J by 5 bases. Germline CDR1 reads MDHEN; CDR2 reads SYDVKM. The CDR3 runs to 20 residues. CDR3 sequence (DNA): TGTGCCAGCAGACTTTACCACGGACTAGCGGGAGACGCGGGCAAGGAGACCCAGTACTTC. Its translation is CASRLYHGLAGDAGKETQYF.

This clone was recorded only once. This chain connects TRBV2 to TRBJ2-1, with 9 nucleotides matching TRBD2. With 11 bases clipped from V and 10 bases from J, the junction kept 9 bases outside the gene matches. This CDR3 region has 12 residues. Germline V gives CDR1 SNHLY, CDR2 FYNNEI. The CDR3 DNA follows: TGTGCCCAAGTGCGGGAGGGCCCCGAGCAGTTCTTC. This encodes CAQVREGPEQFF. The full variable domain, completed using reference TRBV2 and TRBJ2-1, is EPEVTQTPSHQVTQMGQEVILRCVPISNHLYFYWYRQILGQKVEFLVSFYNNEISEKSEIFDDQFSVERPDGSNFTLKIRSTKLEDSAMYFCAQVREGPEQFFGPGTRLTVL.

The CDR3 nucleotides read TGTGCCAGCAGCTTAGTAGCGGGAGCCAACACCGGGGAGCTGTTTTTT. It yields the protein CASSLVAGANTGELFF. This sequence joins TRBV11-3 and TRBJ2-2; TRBD2 matches at 9 bases. The CDR3 has 16 residues. Losses at the gene ends were 1 base for V and 2 bases for J; bases not matched to a gene: 2. CDR1 and CDR2 from the germline V gene are SGHNT and YENEEA.

This chain links TRBV9 with TRBJ1-3, with D possibly being TRBD1 (5 bases). From germline, CDR1 is SGDLS and CDR2 YYNGEE. This CDR3 is 15 amino acids long. Deletions cut 0 bases from V and 2 bases from J, with 9 bases between. Here the CDR3 DNA reads TGTGCCAGCAGCGTAGGTTCAGGGACTGGAAACACCATATATTTT. This gives the protein CASSVGSGTGNTIYF.

The CDR3 DNA sequence: TGTGCCAGCAGCCACGGACAGGGTCGGAATGAAAAACTGTTTTTT. Translated, it gives CASSHGQGRNEKLFF. The V and J genes are TRBV4-2 and TRBJ1-4, with TRBD1 identical over 8 bases. Germline values: CDR1 LGHNA, CDR2 YNFKEQ. V shed 3 bases and J 5 bases; nucleotides not matched to a gene: 5. CDR3 length: 15 residues.

The CDR3 sequence is CASSSEDRVTDTQYF. The CDR3 coding sequence is TGCGCCAGCAGCTCGGAAGACAGAGTCACAGATACGCAGTATTTT. The chain is built from TRBV5-1 and TRBJ2-3; D might be TRBD1 (5 bases). Germline loops: CDR1 SGHRS, CDR2 YFSETQ. CDR3 length equals 15 residues. Trimming took 3 bases from V and 2 from J, leaving 13 bases between them.

The genes are TRBV7-9 and TRBJ2-3, with D perhaps TRBD2 (6 bases). Germline lookup yields CDR1 SEHNR and CDR2 FQNEAQ (reference sequence). The ends were cut back, 5 bases at V and 0 bases at J, with 15 bases in the middle. The CDR3 totals 16 residues. CDR3 DNA sequence: TGTGCCAGCAGCGCAACGGCACTAGCTAGCACAGATACGCAGTATTTT. Translation: CASSATALASTDTQYF.

The rearrangement uses TRBV5-6 and TRBJ2-3; 7 nucleotides align to TRBD2. This CDR3 region has 17 residues. Germline CDR1 reads SGHDT; CDR2 reads YYEEEE. Unmatched junction bases numbered 13, after V lost 4 bases and J lost 2 bases. The CDR3 spells CASSRPWRDYATDTQYF. The CDR3 nucleotides read TGTGCCAGCAGCCGACCTTGGAGGGACTATGCCACAGATACGCAGTATTTT.

This chain connects TRBV28 to TRBJ1-4; 7 nucleotides agree with TRBD1. There are 15 residues in the CDR3. V was clipped by 5 bases and J by 8 bases; unmatched bases: 11. Germline values: CDR1 MDHEN, CDR2 SYDVKM. The CDR3 reads CASSPAVGGREKLFF. CDR3 nucleotides: TGTGCCAGCAGTCCTGCGGTAGGGGGCAGGGAAAAACTGTTTTTT. Complete variable domain (other parts from reference TRBV28 and TRBJ1-4): DVKVTQSSRYLVKRTGEKVFLECVQDMDHENMFWYRQDPGLGLRLIYFSYDVKMKEKGDIPEGYSVSREKKERFSLILESASTNQTSMYLCASSPAVGGREKLFFGSGTQLSVL.

The CDR3 DNA reads as TGTGCCAGCAGCCAAGAACGACTAGCGGGAACCACAGATACGCAGTATTTT. Protein: CASSQERLAGTTDTQYF. The rearrangement uses TRBV4-2 and TRBJ2-3; 11 bases line up with TRBD2. The CDR3 runs 17 residues. The germline CDR1 and CDR2 sequences are LGHNA and YNFKEQ. Trimming took 0 bases from V and 2 from J; bases not matched to a gene: 4.

V gene TRBV6-6 combines with J gene TRBJ1-1; D is ambiguous. CDR1 is MNHNY, CDR2 SVGAGI, per germline (reference sequence). V dropped 2 bases and J dropped 11 bases, with 24 bases sitting between them. The CDR3 length is 16 residues. CDR3 loop: CASSYLAGGRPPGAFF. The CDR3 region has the DNA TGTGCCAGCAGTTACCTCGCGGGAGGACGGCCGCCCGGGGCTTTCTTT.

The chain carries TRBV3-1 (or the pseudogene TRBV3-2) and TRBJ2-7, with TRBD2 identical over 8 bases. The CDR3 has 15 amino acids. V was clipped by 4 bases and J by 2 bases; unmatched bases: 7. The germline gives CDR1 LGHDT, CDR2 YNNKEL (reference sequence). CDR3 nucleotides: TGTGCCAGCAGCCCGGGACTAGTCGTACCCTACGAGCAGTACTTC. Its translation is CASSPGLVVPYEQYF.

This sequence joins TRBV7-2 and TRBJ2-5, with 14 bases identical to TRBD2. The J segment lost 2 bases and the V segment lost 10 bases, leaving 3 bases of the junction unmatched. CDR1 is SGHTA, CDR2 FQGNSA, per germline. CDR3 length: 14 residues. CDR3 amino acids: CATRLAGGQETQYF. CDR3 sequence (DNA): TGTGCCACTCGACTAGCGGGAGGGCAAGAGACCCAGTACTTC.

The gene calls are TRBV2 and TRBJ2-1; TRBD2 matches at 16 bases. V lost 5 bases and J lost 9; bases outside the gene matches: 4. The V gene's germline CDR1 is SNHLY and CDR2 FYNNEI. CDR3 length: 15 amino acids. CDR3 nucleotide sequence: TGTGCCAGCAGTCCGGGGACTAGCGGGAGGGGTGAGCAGTTCTTC. It encodes CASSPGTSGRGEQFF. Together with reference TRBV2 and TRBJ2-1, the CDR3 gives the full variable domain: EPEVTQTPSHQVTQMGQEVILRCVPISNHLYFYWYRQILGQKVEFLVSFYNNEISEKSEIFDDQFSVERPDGSNFTLKIRSTKLEDSAMYFCASSPGTSGRGEQFFGPGTRLTVL.

CDR3 region: CASSSILGASIPQQSSYEQYF. Written as DNA, the CDR3 is TGTGCCAGCAGTTCCATCCTGGGGGCCTCCATTCCCCAGCAGAGCTCCTACGAGCAGTACTTC. The chain uses TRBV28 and TRBJ2-7; a weak D match, TRBD1 (6 bases). Germline values: CDR1 MDHEN, CDR2 SYDVKM. The CDR3 loop spans 21 amino acids. V was shortened by 4 bases and J by 0 bases, with 31 bases between the two germline ends.

This chain links TRBV19 with TRBJ2-6, with TRBD1 as a possible D gene (6 bases). Germline V gene data show CDR1 as LNHDA and CDR2 as SQIVND (reference sequence). V was clipped by 1 base and J by 0 bases, with 13 bases between them. This CDR3 is built from 18 residues. The CDR3 loop reads CASSIGGDMVSGANVLTF. The CDR3 nucleotides read TGTGCCAGTAGTATAGGTGGGGACATGGTCTCTGGGGCCAACGTCCTGACTTTC.